Listed here are 11 T cell receptor beta chains from one sample, sequenced in a study of T cell changes during pregnancy in multiple sclerosis. The protocol was immunoSEQ multiplex PCR, while the TCRdb copy is restricted to in-frame clones and leaves out a portion. The sample yields roughly 97,000 clones, 75% to 95% seen once. The specimen comprised peripheral blood, sampled in the second trimester of pregnancy. The origin of the receptors is a female donor in good health, enrolled as a control in a pregnancy study.

This chain connects TRBV28 to TRBJ1-4; the match to TRBD1 covers 7 bases. Looked up from germline, CDR1 is MDHEN and CDR2 is SYDVKM. The V and J ends lost 2 bases and 5 bases, in that order; junction bases with no gene match: 5. The CDR3 runs 15 residues. CDR3 protein: CASSLMDRINEKLFF. CDR3 sequence (DNA): TGTGCCAGCAGTTTAATGGACAGGATAAATGAAAAACTGTTTTTT.

CDR3 sequence: CASSPGGAGEQYF. The DNA of the CDR3 is TGTGCCAGCAGCCCGGGGGGGGCGGGGGAGCAGTACTTC. The chain carries TRBV9 and TRBJ2-7; 8 positions match TRBD2. The germline gives CDR1 SGDLS, CDR2 YYNGEE. V was clipped by 4 bases and J by 7 bases; unmatched bases: 7. This CDR3 is 13 amino acids long.

The genes are TRBV5-1 and TRBJ2-3; 11 bases are a match to TRBD2. CDR1 SGHRS and CDR2 YFSETQ come from the germline V gene. J gave up 2 bases and V 6 bases, and 8 bases lay outside the gene matches. CDR3 length equals 16 residues. This CDR3 reads CASTSRLAGNTDTQYF. The CDR3 coding sequence is TGCGCCAGCACCTCCCGACTAGCGGGGAACACAGATACGCAGTATTTT.

In DNA, the CDR3 is TGTGCCAGCAGCCCCCCCCCAGGATATAGCACAGATACGCAGTATTTT. Residues: CASSPPPGYSTDTQYF. The chain links TRBV7-9 to TRBJ2-3; no definite D call. CDR3 size: 16 residues. Germline V gene lookup returns CDR1 SEHNR and CDR2 FQNEAQ (reference sequence). The V gene lost 5 bases and the J gene lost 0 bases, with 15 bases spanning the gap. Full variable domain (rest looked up from reference TRBV7-9 and TRBJ2-3): DTGVSQNPRHKITKRGQNVTFRCDPISEHNRLYWYRQTLGQGPEFLTYFQNEAQLEKSRLLSDRFSAERPKGSFSTLEIQRTEQGDSAMYLCASSPPPGYSTDTQYFGPGTRLTVL.

The rearrangement uses TRBV5-1 and TRBJ2-7; possibly TRBD2 for D (6 bases). This CDR3 contains 14 residues. Germline CDR1 is SGHRS and CDR2 is YFSETQ. V lost 4 bases to trimming and J lost 0 bases, with 11 bases between them. The CDR3 sequence: CASSLLGGSYEQYF. The CDR3 bases are TGCGCCAGCAGCCTTCTGGGGGGCTCCTACGAGCAGTACTTC.

The chain is built from TRBV9 and TRBJ1-2; possible D gene TRBD1, 6 bases. The CDR3 consists of 16 residues. Germline values: CDR1 SGDLS, CDR2 YYNGEE. Trimming shortened V by 3 bases and J by 2 bases, and 17 bases separated the two germline ends. CDR3 in DNA: TGTGCCAGCAGCGCCGCCGGGGGGGCGCAAAACTATGGCTACACCTTC. Protein product: CASSAAGGAQNYGYTF.

The genes are TRBV7-2 and TRBJ1-4; 8 nucleotides match TRBD1. V gave up 3 bases and J gave up 5 bases; unmatched junction bases: 8. CDR1 is SGHTA and CDR2 is FQGNSA in the germline V gene. CDR3 length: 16 amino acids. CDR3 amino acids: CASSLWGDRKNEKLFF. The CDR3, as DNA: TGTGCCAGCAGCTTGTGGGGGGACAGGAAGAATGAAAAACTGTTTTTT.

V and J are TRBV30 and TRBJ1-5; D possibly corresponds to TRBD1 (5 bases). V lost 2 bases, J lost 6 bases, and 8 bases lay in between. This CDR3 is built from 12 residues. CDR1 and CDR2 (germline): GTSNPN, SVGIG (reference sequence). The CDR3 nucleotides are TGTGCCTGGAGTAACGGGGGTCAGCCCCAGCATTTT. Its protein product is CAWSNGGQPQHF.

CDR3 sequence: CASSLATAIGEKLFF. The CDR3, as DNA: TGTGCCAGCAGCTTGGCGACAGCAATTGGTGAAAAACTGTTTTTT. V is TRBV5-4 and J is TRBJ1-4, with D possibly matching TRBD1 (5 bases). The CDR3 extends over 15 amino acids. Germline assignment: CDR1 SGHNT and CDR2 YYREEE (reference sequence). The V end was cut by 0 bases, the J end by 7 bases, with 13 bases between.

The chain employs TRBV6-4 and TRBJ2-1; 13 bases map to TRBD2. V lost 6 bases and J lost 6; bases outside the gene matches: 5. The CDR3 extends over 15 amino acids. The germline V gene encodes CDR1 MRHNA and CDR2 SNTAGT. The CDR3 sequence: CASSPTSGGLNEQFF. The CDR3 DNA reads TGTGCCAGCAGCCCGACTAGCGGGGGGCTCAATGAGCAGTTCTTC.

V is TRBV6-5 and J is TRBJ1-4; TRBD1 aligns across 9 bases. The germline V gene has CDR1 MNHEY and CDR2 SVGAGI. CDR3 size: 14 residues. The V gene end was trimmed by 4 bases and the J gene end by 8 bases; junction bases not matched to a gene: 5. CDR3 in DNA: TGTGCCAGCAGTTCCACAGGGGGCACAGAAAAACTGTTTTTT. Translation: CASSSTGGTEKLFF.